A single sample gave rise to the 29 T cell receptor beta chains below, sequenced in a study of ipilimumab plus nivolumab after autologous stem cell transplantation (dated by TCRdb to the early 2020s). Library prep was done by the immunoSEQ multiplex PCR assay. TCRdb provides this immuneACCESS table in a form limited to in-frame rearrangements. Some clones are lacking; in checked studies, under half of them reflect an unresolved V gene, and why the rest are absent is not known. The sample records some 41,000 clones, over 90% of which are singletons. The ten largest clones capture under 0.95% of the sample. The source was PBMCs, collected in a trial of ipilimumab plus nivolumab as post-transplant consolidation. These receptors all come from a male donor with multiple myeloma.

Written as DNA, the CDR3 is TGTGCCAGCAGCTTAGTGGTGAACACTGAAGCTTTCTTT. This sequence encodes CASSLVVNTEAFF. This chain uses TRBV11-2 with TRBJ1-1; D unresolved. From germline, CDR1 is SGHAT and CDR2 FQNNGV. The length of the CDR3 is 13 residues. Between the trimmed V and J ends, which lost 1 base and 0 bases, there was a span of 3 bases.

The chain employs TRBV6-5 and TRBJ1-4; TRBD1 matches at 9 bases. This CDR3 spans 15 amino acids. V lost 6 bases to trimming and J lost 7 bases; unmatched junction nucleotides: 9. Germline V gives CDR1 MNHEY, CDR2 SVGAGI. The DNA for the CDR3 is TGTGCCAGCAGGATGAAACAGGGGGCGGGTGAAAAACTGTTTTTT. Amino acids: CASRMKQGAGEKLFF.

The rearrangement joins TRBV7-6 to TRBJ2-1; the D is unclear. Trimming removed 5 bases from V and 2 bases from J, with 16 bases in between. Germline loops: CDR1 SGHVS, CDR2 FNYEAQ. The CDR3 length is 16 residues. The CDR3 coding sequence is TGTGCCAGCAGCCCCGCAACGGGTGGAACCTACAATGAGCAGTTCTTC. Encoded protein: CASSPATGGTYNEQFF.

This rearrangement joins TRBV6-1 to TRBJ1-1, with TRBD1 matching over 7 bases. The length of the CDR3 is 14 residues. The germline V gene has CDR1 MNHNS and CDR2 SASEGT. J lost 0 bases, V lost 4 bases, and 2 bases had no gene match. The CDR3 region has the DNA TGTGCCAGCAGTGCGGGACAGATGAACACTGAAGCTTTCTTT. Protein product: CASSAGQMNTEAFF.

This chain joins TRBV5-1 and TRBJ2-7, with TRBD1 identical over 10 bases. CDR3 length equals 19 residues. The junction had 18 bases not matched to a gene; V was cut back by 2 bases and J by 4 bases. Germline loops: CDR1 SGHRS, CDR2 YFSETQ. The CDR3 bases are TGCGCCAGCAGCTTCCCTCGGGACGGGACAGGGGCCCCTCGGTACGAGCAGTACTTC. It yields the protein CASSFPRDGTGAPRYEQYF.

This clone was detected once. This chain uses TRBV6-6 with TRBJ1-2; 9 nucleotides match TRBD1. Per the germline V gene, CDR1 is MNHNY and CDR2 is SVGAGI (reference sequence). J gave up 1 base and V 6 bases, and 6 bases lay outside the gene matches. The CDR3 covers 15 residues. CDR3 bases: TGTGCCAGCAGAGGACAGGGGCTGGGTAACTATGGCTACACCTTC. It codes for CASRGQGLGNYGYTF.

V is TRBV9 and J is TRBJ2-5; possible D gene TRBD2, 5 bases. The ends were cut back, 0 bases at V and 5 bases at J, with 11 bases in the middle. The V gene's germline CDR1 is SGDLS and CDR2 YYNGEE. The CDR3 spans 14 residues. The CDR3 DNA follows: TGTGCCAGCAGCGTAGGCCCCGGGATGGAGACCCAGTACTTC. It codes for CASSVGPGMETQYF.

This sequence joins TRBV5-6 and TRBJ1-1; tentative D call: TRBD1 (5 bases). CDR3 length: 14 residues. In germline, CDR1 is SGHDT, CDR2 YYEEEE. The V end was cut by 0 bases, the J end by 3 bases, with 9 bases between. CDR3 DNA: TGTGCCAGCAGCTTGGCGGGGGGTTACACTGAAGCTTTCTTT. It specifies CASSLAGGYTEAFF. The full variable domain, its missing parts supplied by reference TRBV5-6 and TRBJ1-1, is DAGVTQSPTHLIKTRGQQVTLRCSPKSGHDTVSWYQQALGQGPQFIFQYYEEEERQRGNFPDRFSGHQFPNYSSELNVNALLLGDSALYLCASSLAGGYTEAFFGQGTRLTVV.

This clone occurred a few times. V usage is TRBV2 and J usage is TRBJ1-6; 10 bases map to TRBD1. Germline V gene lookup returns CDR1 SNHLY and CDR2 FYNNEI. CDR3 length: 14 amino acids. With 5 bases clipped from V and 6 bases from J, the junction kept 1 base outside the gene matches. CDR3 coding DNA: TGTGCCAGCAGTCGGACAGGGGGTAATTCACCCCTCCACTTT. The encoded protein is CASSRTGGNSPLHF.

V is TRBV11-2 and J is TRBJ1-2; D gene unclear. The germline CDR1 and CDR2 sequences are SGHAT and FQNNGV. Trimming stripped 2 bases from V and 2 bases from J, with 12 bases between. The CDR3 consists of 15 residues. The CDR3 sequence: CASSLNGHSNYGYTF. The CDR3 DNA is TGTGCCAGCAGCTTAAACGGGCATTCGAACTATGGCTACACCTTC.

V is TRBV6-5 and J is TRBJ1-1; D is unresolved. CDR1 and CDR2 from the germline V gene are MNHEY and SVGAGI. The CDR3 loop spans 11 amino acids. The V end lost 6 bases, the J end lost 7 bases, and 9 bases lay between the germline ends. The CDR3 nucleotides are TGTGCCAGCAGAATTAGCGGTGAAGCTTTCTTT. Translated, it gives CASRISGEAFF.

CDR3 protein: CASGWRGSSYNEQFF. The CDR3 coding sequence is TGTGCCAGCGGTTGGAGGGGGAGCTCCTACAATGAGCAGTTCTTC. The chain has TRBV6-5 and TRBJ2-1; perhaps D is TRBD1 or TRBD2 (6 bases each). The germline gives CDR1 MNHEY, CDR2 SVGAGI. This CDR3 has 15 residues. V lost 8 bases and J lost 0, with 14 bases in between.

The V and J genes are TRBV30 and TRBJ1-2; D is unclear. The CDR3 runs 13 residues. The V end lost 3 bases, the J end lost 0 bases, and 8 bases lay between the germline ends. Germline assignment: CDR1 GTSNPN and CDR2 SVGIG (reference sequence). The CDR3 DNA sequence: TGTGCCTGGAGGGACGCAGCTAACTATGGCTACACCTTC. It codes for CAWRDAANYGYTF.

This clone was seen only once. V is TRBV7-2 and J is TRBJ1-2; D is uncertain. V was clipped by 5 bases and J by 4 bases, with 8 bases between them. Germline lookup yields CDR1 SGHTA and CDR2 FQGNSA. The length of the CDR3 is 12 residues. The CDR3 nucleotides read TGTGCCAGCAGCCGGGATACCTATGGCTACACCTTC. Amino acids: CASSRDTYGYTF.

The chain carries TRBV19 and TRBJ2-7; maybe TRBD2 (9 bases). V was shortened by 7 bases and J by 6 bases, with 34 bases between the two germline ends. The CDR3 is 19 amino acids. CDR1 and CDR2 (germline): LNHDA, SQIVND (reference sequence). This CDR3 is CASTETGTGGLSGSVEQYF. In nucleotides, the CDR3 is TGTGCCAGTACCGAAACCGGGACAGGTGGACTTAGCGGGAGCGTCGAGCAGTACTTC.

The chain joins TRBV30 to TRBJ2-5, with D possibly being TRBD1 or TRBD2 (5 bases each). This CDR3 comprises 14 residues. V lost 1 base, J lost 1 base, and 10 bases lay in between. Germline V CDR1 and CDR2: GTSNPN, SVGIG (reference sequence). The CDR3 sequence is CAWSGFGTQETQYF. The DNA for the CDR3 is TGTGCCTGGAGTGGGTTTGGGACCCAAGAGACCCAGTACTTC.

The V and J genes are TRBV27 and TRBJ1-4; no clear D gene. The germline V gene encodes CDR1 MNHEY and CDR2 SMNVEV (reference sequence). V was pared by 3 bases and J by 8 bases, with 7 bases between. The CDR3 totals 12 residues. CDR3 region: CASSFLNEKLFF. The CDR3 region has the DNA TGTGCCAGCAGTTTCCTAAACGAAAAACTGTTTTTT.

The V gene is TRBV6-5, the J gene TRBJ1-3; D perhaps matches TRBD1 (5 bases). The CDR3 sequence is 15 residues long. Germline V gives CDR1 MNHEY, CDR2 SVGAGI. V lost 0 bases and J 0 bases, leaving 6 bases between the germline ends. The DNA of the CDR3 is TGTGCCAGCAGTTACTCCGGGGGCTCTGGAAACACCATATATTTT. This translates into CASSYSGGSGNTIYF.

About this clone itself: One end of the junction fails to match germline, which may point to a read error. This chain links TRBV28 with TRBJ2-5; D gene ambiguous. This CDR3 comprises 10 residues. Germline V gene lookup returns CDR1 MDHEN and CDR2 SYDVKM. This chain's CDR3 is CASSARTQHF. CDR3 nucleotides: TGTGCCAGCAGCGCCCGGACCCAGCACTTC.

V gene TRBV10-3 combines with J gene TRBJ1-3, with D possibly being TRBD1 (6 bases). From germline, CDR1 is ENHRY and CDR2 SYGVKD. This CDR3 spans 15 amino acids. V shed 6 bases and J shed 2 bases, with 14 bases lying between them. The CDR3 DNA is TGTGCCATCAGCCCACAGGGTTTCCCTGGAAACACCATATATTTT. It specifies CAISPQGFPGNTIYF.

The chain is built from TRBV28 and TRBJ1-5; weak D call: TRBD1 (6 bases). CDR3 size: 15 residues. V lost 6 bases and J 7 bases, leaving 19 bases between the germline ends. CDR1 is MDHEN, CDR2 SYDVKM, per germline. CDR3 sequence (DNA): TGTGCCAGCAGCCAGCCCGCCCGGGGGCGGCAGCCCCAGCATTTT. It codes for CASSQPARGRQPQHF.

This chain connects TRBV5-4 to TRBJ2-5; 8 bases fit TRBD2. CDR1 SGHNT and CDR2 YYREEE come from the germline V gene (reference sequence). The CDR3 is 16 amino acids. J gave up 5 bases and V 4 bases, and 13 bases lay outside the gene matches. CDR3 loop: CASSRGGGAGRETQYF. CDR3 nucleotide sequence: TGTGCCAGCAGCCGGGGGGGCGGCGCGGGGAGGGAGACCCAGTACTTC.

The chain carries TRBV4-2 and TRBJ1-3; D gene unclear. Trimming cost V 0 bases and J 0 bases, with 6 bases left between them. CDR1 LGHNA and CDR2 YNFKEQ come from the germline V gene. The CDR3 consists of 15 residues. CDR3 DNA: TGTGCCAGCAGCCAAGAGACGGTCTCTGGAAACACCATATATTTT. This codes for CASSQETVSGNTIYF.

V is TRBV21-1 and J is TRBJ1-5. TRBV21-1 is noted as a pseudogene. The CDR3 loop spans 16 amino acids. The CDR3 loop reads CASSIPAGRVTGPQHF. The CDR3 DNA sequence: TGTGCCAGCAGCATTCCCGCGGGAAGGGTTACAGGGCCCCAGCATTTT.

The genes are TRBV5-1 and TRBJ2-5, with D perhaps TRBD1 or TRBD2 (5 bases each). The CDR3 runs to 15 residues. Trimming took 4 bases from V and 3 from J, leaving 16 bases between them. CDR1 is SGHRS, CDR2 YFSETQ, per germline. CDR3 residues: CASSPGRDPKETQYF. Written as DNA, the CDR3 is TGCGCCAGCAGCCCTGGCCGGGACCCAAAAGAGACCCAGTACTTC.

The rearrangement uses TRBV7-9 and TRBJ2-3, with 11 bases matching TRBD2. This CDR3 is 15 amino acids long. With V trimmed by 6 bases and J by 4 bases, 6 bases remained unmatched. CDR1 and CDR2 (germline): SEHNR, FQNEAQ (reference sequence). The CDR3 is CASRGSGGASDTQYF. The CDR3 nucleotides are TGTGCCAGCAGGGGTAGCGGGGGGGCGTCAGATACGCAGTATTTT.

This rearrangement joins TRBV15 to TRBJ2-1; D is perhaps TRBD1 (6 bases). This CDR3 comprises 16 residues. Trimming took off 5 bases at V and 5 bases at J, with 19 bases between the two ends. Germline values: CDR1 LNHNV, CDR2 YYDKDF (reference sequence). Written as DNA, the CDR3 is TGTGCCACCAGCGATCTCCTGACAGGAGCAGACAATGAGCAGTTCTTC. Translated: CATSDLLTGADNEQFF.

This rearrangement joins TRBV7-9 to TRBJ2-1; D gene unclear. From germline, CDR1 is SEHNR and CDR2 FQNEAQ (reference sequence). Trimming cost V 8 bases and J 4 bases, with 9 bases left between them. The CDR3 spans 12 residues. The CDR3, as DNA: TGTGCCAGCCTTCCAGCGTACAATGAGCAGTTCTTC. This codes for CASLPAYNEQFF.

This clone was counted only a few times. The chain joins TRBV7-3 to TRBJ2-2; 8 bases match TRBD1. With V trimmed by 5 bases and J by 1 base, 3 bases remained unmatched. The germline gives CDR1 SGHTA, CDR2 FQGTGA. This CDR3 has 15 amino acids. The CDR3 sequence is CASSPGTGNTGELFF. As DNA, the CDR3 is TGTGCCAGCAGCCCCGGGACAGGGAACACCGGGGAGCTGTTTTTT.